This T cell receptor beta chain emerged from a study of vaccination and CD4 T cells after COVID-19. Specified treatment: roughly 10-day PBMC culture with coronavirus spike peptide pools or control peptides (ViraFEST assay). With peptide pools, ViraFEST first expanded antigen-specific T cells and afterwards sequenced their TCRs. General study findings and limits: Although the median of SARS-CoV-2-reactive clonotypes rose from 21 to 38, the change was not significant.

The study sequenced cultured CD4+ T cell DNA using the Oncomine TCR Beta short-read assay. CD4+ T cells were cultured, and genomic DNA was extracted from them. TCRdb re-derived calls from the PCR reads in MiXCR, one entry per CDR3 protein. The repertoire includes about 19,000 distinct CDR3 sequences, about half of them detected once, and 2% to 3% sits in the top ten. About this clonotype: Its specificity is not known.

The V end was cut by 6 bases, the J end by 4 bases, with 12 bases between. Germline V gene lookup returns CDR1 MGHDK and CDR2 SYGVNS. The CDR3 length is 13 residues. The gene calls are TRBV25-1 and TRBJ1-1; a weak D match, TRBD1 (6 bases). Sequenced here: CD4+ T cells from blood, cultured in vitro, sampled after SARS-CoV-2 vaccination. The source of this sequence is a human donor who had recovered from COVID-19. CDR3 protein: CASSPGAVTEAFF. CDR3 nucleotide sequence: TGTGCCAGCAGCCCGGGGGCGGTCACTGAAGCTTTCTTT.